The entry below gives a single TCR beta chain sequence along with its context. The record originates from a study of T cell responses to AZD1222 COVID-19 vaccine. The data were produced by immunoSEQ multiplex PCR, yet TCRdb's version contains in-frame clones alone and is incomplete. The table lists some 150,000 clones, 90% to 95% of them singletons, with under 5.5% in the top ten. Sequencing was performed on peripheral blood, taken on day 0 of AZD1222 vaccination. The sequence came from an adult in good health.

The CDR3 here is CASSSQGANSPLHF. CDR3 bases: TGTGCCAGCAGCTCACAGGGGGCTAATTCACCCCTCCACTTT. The V gene is TRBV28, the J gene TRBJ1-6; TRBD1 aligns across 9 bases. CDR1 and CDR2 (germline): MDHEN, SYDVKM. The trim removed 6 bases at V and 6 bases at J, leaving 3 bases unmatched. The CDR3 totals 14 residues.